This TCR beta chain was captured in a study of cytomegalovirus exposure and HLA in healthy donors. General observations from the study: Follow-up analysis seemed to connect common viral pathogens with several of the most significant clusters identified. A later look showed TCR association rates differing by HLA locus, highest for DRB1 and lowest for HLA-C. In a later analysis, a missense DCLRE1C variant was linked to TCR beta V- and J-gene trimming. Later findings reportedly placed an Asian-associated ancestry cluster below the approximately 620-donor mean for N-insertions.

The CDR3 has 15 amino acids. Germline CDR1 and CDR2: PRHDT and FYEKMQ (reference sequence). V lost 3 bases and J lost 6; bases outside the gene matches: 7. Primers for the PCR totalled 60 Vbeta and 13 Jbeta. Data came from immunoSEQ multiplex PCR; TCRdb stores just in-frame clones and leaves some out. The profile shows around 110,000 clones, about 79% of them singletons. To note about this clone: Antigen: not known.

The chain employs TRBV13 and TRBJ2-3; 9 positions agree with TRBD1. Sequencing was done on a sample of PBMCs. The TCR comes from a woman under 30 in good health and CMV-seropositive. The CDR3 reads CASSFGTGKLDTQYF. In nucleotides, the CDR3 is TGTGCCAGCAGCTTCGGGACAGGGAAATTGGATACGCAGTATTTT.